What follows are 5 T cell receptor beta chains derived from one specimen sequenced in a study of tumor-infiltrating lymphocytes in localized non-small cell lung cancer (dated by TCRdb to the early 2020s). The protocol used for the library was the immunoSEQ multiplex PCR assay. TCRdb retrieved this table from immuneACCESS and kept in-frame rearrangements only. Not all clones are present; in checked studies, unresolved V genes account for under half, and no reason is known for the remainder. The sample table contains 15,000 to 20,000 clones; only one count was recorded for 65% to 85% of them. The ten largest clones add up to around 5.2% of the sample. Sequencing was carried out using lung tumor tissue. These receptors were taken from a human donor with non-small cell lung cancer.

This clone was seen only a few times. The chain combines TRBV7-6 with TRBJ2-1, with TRBD2 identical over 14 bases. This CDR3 spans 21 amino acids. V lost 1 base and J lost 0; bases outside the gene matches: 11. Germline CDR1 SGHVS, CDR2 FNYEAQ. This chain's CDR3 is CASSLGLGLAGAPSSYNEQFF. The CDR3 coding sequence is TGTGCCAGCAGCTTAGGCTTGGGACTAGCGGGGGCACCGAGCTCCTACAATGAGCAGTTCTTC.

CDR3: CATLDRYNEQFF. CDR3 DNA: TGTGCCACTTTGGACAGGTACAATGAGCAGTTCTTC. This rearrangement joins TRBV6-5 to TRBJ2-1, with TRBD1 matching 7 bases. Trimming at V came to 10 bases and at J to 4 bases, leaving 4 bases not matched to a gene. The germline V gene has CDR1 MNHEY and CDR2 SVGAGI. The CDR3 extends over 12 amino acids.

The table lists this clone with a few counts. The rearrangement joins TRBV28 to TRBJ1-4; TRBD1 agrees at 8 bases. CDR3 length: 14 residues. From germline, CDR1 is MDHEN and CDR2 SYDVKM. The ends lost 4 bases at V and 6 bases at J; junction bases unmatched: 4. In DNA form, the CDR3 reads TGTGCCAGCAGTTCGGGACAGGTGGATGAAAAACTGTTTTTT. It specifies CASSSGQVDEKLFF.

The CDR3 is CASSQGDGELFF. DNA of the CDR3: TGTGCCAGCAGCCAAGGCGACGGGGAGCTGTTTTTT. V usage is TRBV4-2 and J usage is TRBJ2-2; D is unclear. Germline lookup yields CDR1 LGHNA and CDR2 YNFKEQ. This CDR3 has 12 residues. Trimming removed 1 base at V and 7 bases at J, with 4 bases between.

This chain connects TRBV19 to TRBJ1-1; TRBD1 matches at 10 bases. Germline values: CDR1 LNHDA, CDR2 SQIVND (reference sequence). J lost 4 bases, V lost 3 bases, and 11 bases had no gene match. This CDR3 is 17 amino acids long. CDR3 DNA sequence: TGTGCCAGTAGTATGTTAGGGACAGGGGACGTCGGCACTGAAGCTTTCTTT. Translating gives CASSMLGTGDVGTEAFF.